The sequence of this T cell receptor beta chain was determined in a study of cytomegalovirus exposure and HLA in healthy donors. Findings of the study overall: In the roughly 110 validation repertoires, 85% to 95% of cluster scores exceeded 0, per a later analysis.

Assay used: immunoSEQ multiplex PCR; TCRdb lists only in-frame clones, some missing. The sample includes 150,000 to 200,000 clones, around nine tenths of them seen just once. On this clone itself: Its antigen is still unknown.

The sequenced material came from PBMCs. The receptor was isolated from a woman under 40 in good health and CMV-seronegative.

In DNA, the CDR3 is TGTGCCAGTAGTACGACAGGCCTGAGCTCTGGAAACACCATATATTTT. It yields the protein CASSTTGLSSGNTIYF. The chain couples TRBV19 to TRBJ1-3, with D maybe TRBD1 (6 bases). V lost 4 bases to trimming and J lost 0 bases, with 13 bases between them. Germline lookup yields CDR1 LNHDA and CDR2 SQIVND (reference sequence). The CDR3 is made up of 16 amino acids.